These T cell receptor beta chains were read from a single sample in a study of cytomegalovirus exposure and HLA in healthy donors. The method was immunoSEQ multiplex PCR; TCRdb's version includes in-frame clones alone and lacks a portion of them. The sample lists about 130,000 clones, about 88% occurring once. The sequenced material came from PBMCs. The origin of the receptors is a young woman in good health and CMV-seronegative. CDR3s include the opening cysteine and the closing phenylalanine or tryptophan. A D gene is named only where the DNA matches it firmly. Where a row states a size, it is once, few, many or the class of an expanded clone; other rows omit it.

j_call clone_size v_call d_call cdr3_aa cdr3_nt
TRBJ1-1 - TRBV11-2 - CASSLTQGFMNTEAFF TGTGCCAGCAGCTTAACGCAGGGTTTCATGAACACTGAAGCTTTCTTT
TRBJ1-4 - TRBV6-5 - CATSAHGGADGELFF TGTGCCACGTCCGCCCACGGGGGTGCGGATGGAGAACTGTTTTTT
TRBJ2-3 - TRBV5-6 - CASSFIVLGDTQYF TGTGCCAGCAGCTTCATTGTGCTAGGAGATACGCAGTATTTT
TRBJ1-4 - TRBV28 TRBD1 CASRRQGARATNEKLFF TGTGCCAGCAGACGACAGGGGGCTAGGGCAACTAATGAAAAACTGTTTTTT
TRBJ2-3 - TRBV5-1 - CASSSRRGGHTTDTQYF TGCGCCAGCAGCTCCCGAAGGGGGGGACACACCACAGATACGCAGTATTTT
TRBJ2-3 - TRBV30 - CAWRRGSTDTQYF TGTGCCTGGAGGCGGGGAAGCACAGATACGCAGTATTTT
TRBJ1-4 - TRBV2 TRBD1 CASSVDRDGEKLFF TGTGCCAGCAGCGTTGACAGGGACGGCGAAAAACTGTTTTTT
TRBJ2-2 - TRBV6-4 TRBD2 CASSDSSGSTGELFF TGTGCCAGCAGTGACTCTAGCGGGAGCACCGGGGAGCTGTTTTTT
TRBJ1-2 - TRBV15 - CATSKTGNPNYGYTF TGTGCCACCAGCAAGACAGGAAACCCTAACTATGGCTACACCTTC
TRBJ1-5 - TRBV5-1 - CASSLSIGGNQPQHF TGCGCCAGCAGCTTGTCGATAGGGGGCAATCAGCCCCAGCATTTT
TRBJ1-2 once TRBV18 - CASSPPSTSNYGYTF TGTGCCAGCTCACCACCGTCCACTTCTAACTATGGCTACACCTTC
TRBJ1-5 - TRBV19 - CASSIDKAYSNQPQHF TGTGCCAGTAGTATAGATAAAGCATATAGCAATCAGCCCCAGCATTTT
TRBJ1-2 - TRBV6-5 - CASSGTIKNGYTF TGTGCCAGCAGTGGCACGATCAAAAATGGCTACACCTTC
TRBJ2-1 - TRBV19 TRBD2 CASHRSGSSYNEQFF TGTGCCAGCCACCGTAGCGGGAGCTCCTACAATGAGCAGTTCTTC
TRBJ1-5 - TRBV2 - CASIATGGSQPQHF TGTGCCAGCATCGCGACGGGGGGGAGTCAGCCCCAGCATTTT
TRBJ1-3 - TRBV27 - CASSISPGNTIYF TGTGCCAGCAGTATCAGTCCTGGAAACACCATATATTTT
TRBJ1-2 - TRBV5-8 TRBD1 CASSFRLRGYGYTF TGTGCCAGCAGCTTCCGCCTCAGGGGGTATGGCTACACCTTC
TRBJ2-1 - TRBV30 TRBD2 CAWQRGNEQFF TGTGCCTGGCAGCGGGGCAATGAGCAGTTCTTC
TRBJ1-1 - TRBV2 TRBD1 CASSPRTGGSFF TGTGCCAGCAGCCCCAGGACAGGGGGCTCTTTCTTT
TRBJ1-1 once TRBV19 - CASSPGGNTEAFF TGTGCCAGTAGTCCCGGCGGGAACACTGAAGCTTTCTTT
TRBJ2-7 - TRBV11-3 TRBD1 CASSLRDGGQGAYEQYF TGTGCCAGCAGCTTGAGGGACGGAGGACAGGGTGCCTACGAGCAGTACTTC
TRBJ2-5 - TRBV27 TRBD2 CASSSSRTSGIQETQYF TGTGCCAGCAGTTCGTCCCGGACTAGCGGGATCCAAGAGACCCAGTACTTC
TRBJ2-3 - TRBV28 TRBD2 CASNPGGRTDTQYF TGTGCCAGCAACCCGGGGGGGCGGACAGATACGCAGTATTTT
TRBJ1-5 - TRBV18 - CASSPGGNQPQHF TGTGCCAGCTCACCGGGAGGCAATCAGCCCCAGCATTTT
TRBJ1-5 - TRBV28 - CASSPTGNQPQHF TGTGCCAGCAGTCCGACAGGCAATCAGCCCCAGCATTTT
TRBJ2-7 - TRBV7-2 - CASSSVRMDEQYF TGTGCCAGCAGCTCCGTGAGGATGGACGAGCAGTACTTC
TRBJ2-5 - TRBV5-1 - CASSLAVGGGETQYF TGCGCCAGCAGCTTAGCGGTGGGAGGAGGAGAGACCCAGTACTTC
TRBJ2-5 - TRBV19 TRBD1 CASSVSGQGRETQYF TGTGCCAGTAGCGTGTCGGGACAGGGCCGCGAGACCCAGTACTTC
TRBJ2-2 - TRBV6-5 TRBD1 CASSWTGNTGELFF TGTGCCAGCAGTTGGACAGGGAACACCGGGGAGCTGTTTTTT
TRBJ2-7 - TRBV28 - CASITGYGSYEQYF TGTGCCAGCATAACAGGGTATGGCTCCTACGAGCAGTACTTC
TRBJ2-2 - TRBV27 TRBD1 CASMRGLTGELFF TGTGCCAGCATGAGGGGGCTCACCGGGGAGCTGTTTTTT
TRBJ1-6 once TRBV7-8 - CASSLDPTNSPLHF TGTGCCAGCAGCTTAGACCCTACTAATTCACCCCTCCACTTT
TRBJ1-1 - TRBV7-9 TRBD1 CASSLRTGVNTEAFF TGTGCCAGCAGCCTCCGGACAGGGGTGAACACTGAAGCTTTCTTT
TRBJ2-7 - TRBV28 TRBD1 CASKTGTGDYEQYF TGTGCCAGCAAAACCGGGACAGGGGACTACGAGCAGTACTTC
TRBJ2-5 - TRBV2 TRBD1 CASSVDREETQYF TGTGCCAGCAGTGTGGACAGGGAAGAGACCCAGTACTTC
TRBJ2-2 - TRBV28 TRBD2 CASSLFHASGSNTGELFF TGTGCCAGCAGTTTATTTCATGCTAGCGGGTCGAACACCGGGGAGCTGTTTTTT
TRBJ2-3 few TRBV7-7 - CASSSGGTQYF TGTGCCAGCAGCTCAGGAGGGACGCAGTATTTT
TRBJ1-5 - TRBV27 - CASSPAAGGRVFNSNQPQHF TGTGCCAGCAGTCCTGCTGCGGGGGGTAGGGTCTTTAATAGCAATCAGCCCCAGCATTTT
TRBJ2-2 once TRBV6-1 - CASSEPGAARGTGELFF TGTGCCAGCAGTGAACCGGGTGCTGCAAGAGGCACCGGGGAGCTGTTTTTT
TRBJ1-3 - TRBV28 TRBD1 CASSFPTGGNGNTIYF TGTGCCAGCAGTTTTCCGACAGGGGGCAATGGAAACACCATATATTTT
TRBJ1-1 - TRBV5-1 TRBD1 CASSVSDRVNTEAFF TGCGCCAGCAGCGTGTCGGACAGGGTGAACACTGAAGCTTTCTTT
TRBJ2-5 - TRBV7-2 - CASSRQHQETQYF TGTGCCAGCAGCCGACAGCACCAAGAGACCCAGTACTTC
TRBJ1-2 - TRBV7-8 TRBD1 CASSLWRTGGYYGYTF TGTGCCAGCAGCTTATGGAGGACAGGGGGCTACTATGGCTACACCTTC
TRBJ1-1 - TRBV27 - CASSLWGQGMGSTEAFF TGTGCCAGCAGTTTATGGGGGCAGGGGATGGGTAGCACTGAAGCTTTCTTT
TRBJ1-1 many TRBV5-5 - CASSLWGGGLNTEAFF TGTGCCAGCAGCTTGTGGGGTGGGGGGTTGAACACTGAAGCTTTCTTT
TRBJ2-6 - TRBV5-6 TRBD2 CASSALAAGANVLTF TGTGCCAGCAGCGCCCTAGCGGCTGGGGCCAACGTCCTGACTTTC
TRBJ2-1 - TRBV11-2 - CASSLDLIVVGQFF TGTGCCAGCAGCTTAGATCTGATCGTAGTCGGGCAGTTCTTC
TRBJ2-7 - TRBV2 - CASRKDNLSAYEQYF TGTGCCAGCAGAAAAGACAACCTATCCGCCTACGAGCAGTACTTC
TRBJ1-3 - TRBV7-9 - CASSLERGSGNTIYF TGTGCCAGCAGCTTAGAACGCGGCTCTGGAAACACCATATATTTT
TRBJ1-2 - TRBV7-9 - CASSPTGLNYGYTF TGTGCCAGCAGCCCAACAGGGCTTAACTATGGCTACACCTTC
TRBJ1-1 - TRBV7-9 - CASSPGHVNTEAFF TGTGCCAGCAGCCCGGGACATGTAAACACTGAAGCTTTCTTT
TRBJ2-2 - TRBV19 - CAIPLRTGELFF TGTGCCATCCCGCTGAGGACCGGGGAGCTGTTTTTT
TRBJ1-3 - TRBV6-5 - CASSYSGGLGGNTIYF TGTGCCAGCAGTTACTCGGGGGGATTGGGCGGAAACACCATATATTTT
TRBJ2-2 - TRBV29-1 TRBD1 CSVERPGDRGTGELFF TGCAGCGTTGAGAGACCCGGGGACAGGGGGACCGGGGAGCTGTTTTTT
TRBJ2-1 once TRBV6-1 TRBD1 CASRGLDRGYNEQFF TGTGCCAGCAGGGGGCTCGACAGGGGCTACAATGAGCAGTTCTTC
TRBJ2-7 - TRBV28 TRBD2 CASTLSGRADEQYF TGTGCCAGCACCCTTAGCGGGAGGGCTGACGAGCAGTACTTC
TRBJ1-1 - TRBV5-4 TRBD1 CASSFGQGVFENTEAFF TGTGCCAGCAGCTTTGGGCAGGGGGTCTTCGAGAACACTGAAGCTTTCTTT
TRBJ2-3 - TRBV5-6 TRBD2 CASSEIAGGTDTQYF TGTGCCAGCAGCGAAATAGCGGGGGGCACAGATACGCAGTATTTT
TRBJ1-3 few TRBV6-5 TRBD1 CASSYGTGREGNTIYF TGTGCCAGCAGTTACGGGACAGGGCGGGAAGGAAACACCATATATTTT